Each of the 26 T cell receptor beta chains below was sequenced from the same sample in a study of post-analysis software for immune sequencing data. The study's findings and limits: Patients showed TRBV5-6, TRBV5-1 and TRBV20-1 among several TRBV segments more frequent than in controls.

Prepared TCR beta cDNA libraries contained unique molecular identifiers. TCRdb re-called the PCR reads through MiXCR, storing one row per CDR3 protein. The sample holds roughly 570,000 distinct CDR3 sequences, 34% seen once. Which antigens these TCRs recognize remains unknown. Sequencing used blood. These receptor sequences come from a girl between 2 and 17 years old with multiple sclerosis.

The V and J genes are TRBV5-1 and TRBJ2-7, with D maybe TRBD2 (5 bases). Germline CDR1 SGHRS, CDR2 YFSETQ. V lost 0 bases to trimming and J lost 5 bases, with 21 bases between them. This CDR3 spans 17 amino acids. CDR3 sequence (DNA): TGCGCCAGCAGCTTGGAACGGAGGATGCCTATACTCCACGAGCAGTACTTC. Translated, it gives CASSLERRMPILHEQYF.

Concerning this clonotype itself: This could be a read error, since a much larger clone is one nucleotide away. The chain is built from TRBV7-8 and TRBJ2-5; maybe TRBD2 (6 bases). CDR1 is SGHVS, CDR2 FQNEAQ, per germline. This CDR3 region has 15 residues. The CDR3: CASSPLEGKGETRYF. The CDR3 DNA sequence: TGTGCCAGCAGCCCCCTGGAGGGCAAAGGGGAGACCCGGTACTTC.

The chain links TRBV12-3 or TRBV12-4 to TRBJ1-2, with D hard to call. V was pared by 7 bases and J by 3 bases, with 18 bases between. The CDR3 sequence is 15 residues long. CDR3 loop: CASIPTGRTHYGYTF. The DNA for the CDR3 is TGTGCCAGCATCCCTACTGGCAGGACTCACTATGGCTACACCTTC.

This clonotype turned up a few times. The chain uses TRBV6-5 and TRBJ1-2; the D is unclear. Germline V gives CDR1 MNHEY, CDR2 SVGAGI. The CDR3 is made up of 11 amino acids. The V end was cut by 8 bases, the J end by 8 bases, with 12 bases between. The CDR3, as DNA: TGTGCCAGCCTGGGGTCGAACGGCTACACCTTC. Its protein is CASLGSNGYTF.

The genes are TRBV20-1 and TRBJ2-3; TRBD2 matches 7 bases. V was pared by 0 bases and J by 3 bases, with 6 bases of the junction left unmatched. The CDR3 has 15 amino acids. Germline V gene sequence: CDR1 DFQATT, CDR2 SNEGSKA (reference sequence). The CDR3 nucleotides read TGCAGTGCTAGAGAGTCGAGCGGGGAGACAGATACGCAGTATTTT. Encoded protein: CSARESSGETDTQYF.

This clonotype was seen a few times. The chain employs TRBV29-1 and TRBJ2-5; D not certain. This CDR3 comprises 12 residues. The germline V and J ends were trimmed by 6 bases and 0 bases, with 8 bases remaining between them. Germline CDR1 reads SQVTM; CDR2 reads ANQGSEA. The CDR3 coding sequence is TGCAGCGTGGGCGGCCACCAAGAGACCCAGTACTTC. This codes for CSVGGHQETQYF.

Only a few counts were recorded for this clonotype. The genes are TRBV5-1 and TRBJ1-5; TRBD1 aligns across 10 bases. This CDR3 spans 14 amino acids. The V gene's germline CDR1 is SGHRS and CDR2 YFSETQ. J gave up 6 bases and V 0 bases, and 0 bases lay outside the gene matches. CDR3 loop: CASSLGQGAQPQHF. The CDR3 DNA is TGCGCCAGCAGCTTGGGACAGGGGGCTCAGCCCCAGCATTTT.

This clonotype has just a few counts. The rearrangement uses TRBV20-1 and TRBJ2-7; no clear D gene. Germline CDR1 reads DFQATT; CDR2 reads SNEGSKA (reference sequence). V lost 2 bases to trimming and J lost 4 bases, with 18 bases between them. The CDR3 runs to 15 residues. The CDR3, as DNA: TGCAGTGCTAGAAATGCACCCCCTCTAGGGTACGAGCAGTACTTC. Amino acids: CSARNAPPLGYEQYF.

This clonotype came up a few times. Relative to the germline gene, one junction end is altered; a read error may explain this. This chain links TRBV7-7 with TRBJ2-2; D is uncertain. The CDR3 length is 14 residues. Germline V gives CDR1 SSHAT, CDR2 FNYEAQ (reference sequence). The DNA for the CDR3 is TGTGCTAGCAGCCCGAGTTTGTGGACCGGGGAGCTGTTTTTT. This encodes CASSPSLWTGELFF.

This clonotype was picked up a small number of times. The chain has TRBV20-1 and TRBJ2-3; D gene ambiguous. Germline assignment: CDR1 DFQATT and CDR2 SNEGSKA (reference sequence). Between the trimmed V and J ends, which lost 4 bases and 0 bases, there was a span of 14 bases. The CDR3 sequence is 15 residues long. CDR3 sequence: CSAIYNGLSTDTQYF. In DNA, the CDR3 is TGCAGTGCTATATATAACGGCTTAAGCACAGATACGCAGTATTTT.

There are a few counts of this clonotype. The chain is built from TRBV5-1 and TRBJ2-5, with D possibly TRBD1 on 5 matching bases. Near its end, the DNA agrees better with TRBJ2-7, so the J call may be wrong. Germline V gene lookup returns CDR1 SGHRS and CDR2 YFSETQ. This CDR3 is built from 14 residues. The CDR3 loop is CASSPDRGRDEQYF. The CDR3 DNA reads TGCGCCAGCAGCCCAGACAGAGGAAGGGACGAGCAGTACTTC.

The chain has TRBV20-1 and TRBJ2-5; perhaps TRBD2 as D (6 bases). Looked up from germline, CDR1 is DFQATT and CDR2 is SNEGSKA (reference sequence). CDR3 size: 15 residues. V was trimmed by 6 bases and J by 5 bases, leaving 22 bases between them. The CDR3, as DNA: TGCAGTGCAGCCGGGGAGGCGGGGATCCCGGAGACCCAGTACTTC. This sequence encodes CSAAGEAGIPETQYF.

The rearrangement joins TRBV20-1 to TRBJ2-7; D uncertain. Germline CDR1 is DFQATT and CDR2 is SNEGSKA (reference sequence). V lost 3 bases, J lost 0 bases, and 9 bases lay in between. This CDR3 has 13 amino acids. Here the CDR3 DNA reads TGCAGTGCTAGGGCCAGTTACTCCTACGAGCAGTACTTC. This sequence encodes CSARASYSYEQYF.

Only a few counts were recorded for this clonotype. This chain uses TRBV4-1 with TRBJ2-5; tentative D call: TRBD1 (5 bases). The V gene's germline CDR1 is MGHRA and CDR2 YSYEKL. The CDR3 is 12 amino acids. The V and J ends lost 1 base and 10 bases respectively, with 10 bases between them. In DNA form, the CDR3 reads TGCGCCAGCAGCCAAGGGGGCTTGGGCCAGTACTTC. It yields the protein CASSQGGLGQYF.

In DNA form, the CDR3 reads TGTGCCAGCAGCACCCTCAGCTCCTACAATGAGCAGTTCTTC. It translates to CASSTLSSYNEQFF. The chain links TRBV7-9 to TRBJ2-1; D remains ambiguous. V was pared by 5 bases and J by 0 bases, with 8 bases between. The CDR3 loop spans 14 amino acids. From germline, CDR1 is SEHNR and CDR2 FQNEAQ (reference sequence).

This rearrangement joins TRBV27 to TRBJ2-5, with TRBD1 identical over 8 bases. V gave up 3 bases and J gave up 3 bases; unmatched junction bases: 9. The V gene's germline CDR1 is MNHEY and CDR2 SMNVEV (reference sequence). This CDR3 region has 16 residues. CDR3 residues: CASSFAGTGRKETQYF. Here the CDR3 DNA reads TGTGCCAGCAGTTTTGCCGGGACAGGACGTAAAGAGACCCAGTACTTC.

This clonotype has only a few counts. V gene TRBV5-1 combines with J gene TRBJ2-1, with D possibly matching TRBD1 (6 bases). The CDR3 is 13 amino acids. V dropped 4 bases and J dropped 9 bases, with 14 bases sitting between them. Per the germline V gene, CDR1 is SGHRS and CDR2 is YFSETQ. CDR3 DNA: TGCGCCAGCAGCGTAGTGATAGGGGGTGAGCAGTTCTTC. Encoded protein: CASSVVIGGEQFF.

The chain is built from TRBV5-1 and TRBJ2-5; 11 bases line up with TRBD1. The assigned J gene may be wrong: the sequence end matches TRBJ2-7 better. The germline gives CDR1 SGHRS, CDR2 YFSETQ. This CDR3 is 15 amino acids long. The CDR3 bases are TGCGCCAGCAGCTCGGGACAGGGGGAGGGGAACGAGCAGTACTTC. Its translation is CASSSGQGEGNEQYF.

This CDR3 reads CAISGGQGLYGYTF. The DNA of the CDR3 is TGTGCCATCAGTGGAGGACAGGGGCTCTATGGCTACACCTTC. V is TRBV10-3 and J is TRBJ1-2; 9 nucleotides align to TRBD1. The V and J ends lost 4 bases and 4 bases, in that order; junction bases with no gene match: 4. The CDR3 sequence is 14 residues long. Germline values: CDR1 ENHRY, CDR2 SYGVKD.

This chain joins TRBV14 and TRBJ1-1; D may be TRBD1 (6 bases). V lost 0 bases and J lost 1, with 15 bases in between. CDR3 length equals 17 residues. Germline V lookup: CDR1 SGHDN, CDR2 FVKESK. The chain's CDR3 is CASSQDSGGAENTEAFF. CDR3 coding DNA: TGTGCCAGCAGCCAAGATTCGGGGGGCGCCGAGAACACTGAAGCTTTCTTT.

CDR3 sequence: CASSPRAGGPDTQYF. The CDR3 nucleotides are TGTGCCAGCAGCCCCCGGGCGGGGGGCCCAGATACGCAGTATTTT. The chain links TRBV7-6 to TRBJ2-3, with 8 bases fitting TRBD2. This CDR3 spans 15 amino acids. From germline, CDR1 is SGHVS and CDR2 FNYEAQ. With V trimmed by 5 bases and J by 4 bases, 8 bases remained unmatched.

In this sample, this clonotype turned up many times. V usage is TRBV28 and J usage is TRBJ2-5, with D perhaps assigned TRBD1 or TRBD2 (5 bases each). This CDR3 spans 14 amino acids. With 2 bases removed from V and 2 bases from J, the gap between germline ends came to 9 bases. Germline V gives CDR1 MDHEN, CDR2 SYDVKM. CDR3 bases: TGTGCCAGCAGTTTAGTGGGGGTTCAAGAGACCCAGTACTTC. This translates into CASSLVGVQETQYF.

The CDR3 nucleotides read TGTGCCAGCAGGCCCTGGGCGGGGGCGACCGATACGCAGTATTTT. Translating gives CASRPWAGATDTQYF. The chain employs TRBV12-3 or TRBV12-4 and TRBJ2-3; a weak D match, TRBD2 (7 bases). There are 15 residues in the CDR3. V gave up 6 bases and J gave up 6 bases, with 19 bases separating them.

The table lists this clonotype with many counts. The chain recombines TRBV9 with TRBJ2-3; D is unclear. Germline V gene sequence: CDR1 SGDLS, CDR2 YYNGEE. The CDR3 sequence is 13 residues long. The V end lost 4 bases, the J end lost 3 bases, and 9 bases lay between the germline ends. The CDR3: CASSLSPTDTQYF. CDR3 nucleotides: TGTGCCAGCAGCCTTAGTCCGACAGATACGCAGTATTTT.

The rearrangement uses TRBV6-4 and TRBJ2-3; D is perhaps TRBD2 (7 bases). Trimming left V 10 bases short and J 2 bases short, with 22 bases between. Germline V gives CDR1 MRHNA, CDR2 SNTAGT. CDR3 size: 16 residues. The CDR3 protein is CATWEGLQGNTDTQYF. The CDR3 nucleotides read TGTGCCACCTGGGAGGGCCTTCAGGGGAACACAGATACGCAGTATTTT.

The chain carries TRBV11-2 and TRBJ2-2; D not certain. This CDR3 has 12 residues. Trimming shortened V by 6 bases and J by 6 bases, and 8 bases separated the two germline ends. The germline gives CDR1 SGHAT, CDR2 FQNNGV. CDR3 protein: CASRLGSGELFF. The CDR3 bases are TGTGCCAGCAGATTGGGGTCCGGGGAGCTGTTTTTT. Drawing the rest from reference TRBV11-2 and TRBJ2-2, the complete variable domain is EAGVAQSPRYKIIEKRQSVAFWCNPISGHATLYWYQQILGQGPKLLIQFQNNGVVDDSQLPKDRFSAERLKGVDSTLKIQPAKLEDSAVYLCASRLGSGELFFGEGSRLTVL.